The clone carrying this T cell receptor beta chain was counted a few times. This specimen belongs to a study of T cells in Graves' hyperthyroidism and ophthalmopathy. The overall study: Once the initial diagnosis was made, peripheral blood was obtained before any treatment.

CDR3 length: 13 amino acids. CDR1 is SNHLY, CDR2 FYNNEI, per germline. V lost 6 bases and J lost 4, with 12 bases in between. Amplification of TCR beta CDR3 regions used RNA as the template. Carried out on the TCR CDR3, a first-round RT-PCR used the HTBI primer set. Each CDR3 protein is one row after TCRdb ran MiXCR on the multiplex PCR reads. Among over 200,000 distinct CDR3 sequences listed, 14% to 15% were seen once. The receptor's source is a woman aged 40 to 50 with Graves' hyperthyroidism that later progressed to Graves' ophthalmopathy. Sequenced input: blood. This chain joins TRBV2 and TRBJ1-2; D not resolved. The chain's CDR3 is CASSSPLSYGYTF. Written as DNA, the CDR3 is TGTGCCAGCAGCTCACCCTTATCCTATGGCTACACCTTC.